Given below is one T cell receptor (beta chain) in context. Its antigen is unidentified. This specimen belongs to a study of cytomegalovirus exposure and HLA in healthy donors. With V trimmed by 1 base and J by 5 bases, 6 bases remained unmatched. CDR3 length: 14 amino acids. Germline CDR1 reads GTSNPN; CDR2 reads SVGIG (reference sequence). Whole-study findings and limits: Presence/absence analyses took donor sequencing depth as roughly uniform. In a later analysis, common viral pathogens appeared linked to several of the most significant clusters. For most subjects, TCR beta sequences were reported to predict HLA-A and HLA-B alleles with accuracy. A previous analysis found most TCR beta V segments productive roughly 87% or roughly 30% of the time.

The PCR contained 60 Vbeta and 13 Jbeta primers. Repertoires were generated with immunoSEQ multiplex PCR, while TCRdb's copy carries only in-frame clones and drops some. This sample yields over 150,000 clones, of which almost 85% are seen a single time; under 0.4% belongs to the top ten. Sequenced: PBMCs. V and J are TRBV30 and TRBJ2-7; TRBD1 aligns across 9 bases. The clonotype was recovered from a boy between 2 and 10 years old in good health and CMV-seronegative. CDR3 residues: CAWSAGQGFHEQYF. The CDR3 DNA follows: TGTGCCTGGAGTGCGGGACAGGGTTTCCACGAGCAGTACTTC. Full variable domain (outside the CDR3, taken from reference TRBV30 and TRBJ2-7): SQTIHQWPATLVQPVGSPLSLECTVEGTSNPNLYWYRQAAGRGLQLLFYSVGIGQISSEVPQNLSASRPQDRQFILSSKKLLLSDSGFYLCAWSAGQGFHEQYFGPGTRLTVT.